The 11 T cell receptor beta chains below come from one sample, sequenced in a study of post-analysis software for immune sequencing data. These TCRs are of unknown antigen specificity. Notes on the study in general: Elevated frequency relative to controls characterized four or five TRBV segments in patients, TRBV5-6, TRBV5-1 and TRBV20-1 among them.

Unique molecular identifiers featured in each of the TCR beta cDNA libraries. TCRdb processed the PCR reads anew with MiXCR; each CDR3 protein has one entry. The sample has about 540,000 distinct CDR3 sequences; around 31% are singletons. The sample comprised blood. The receptors originated from a girl under 18 with multiple sclerosis.

The rearrangement links TRBV9 to TRBJ2-5, with a weak D call TRBD1 (6 bases). The CDR3 runs 15 residues. Germline CDR1 is SGDLS and CDR2 is YYNGEE. V was shortened by 3 bases and J by 4 bases, with 16 bases between the two germline ends. CDR3 residues: CASSAEGTKVETQYF. The CDR3 bases are TGTGCCAGCAGCGCCGAAGGGACAAAGGTAGAGACCCAGTACTTC.

DNA of the CDR3: TGTGCCAGCAGCTCAACCCCAGGGGGCAGGAATCAGCCCCAGCATTTT. Its protein product is CASSSTPGGRNQPQHF. The chain joins TRBV27 to TRBJ1-5; 8 bases are a match to TRBD1. The CDR3 has 16 amino acids. Trimming removed 6 bases from V and 4 bases from J; junction bases left unmatched: 11. Germline V lookup: CDR1 MNHEY, CDR2 SMNVEV (reference sequence).

This clonotype appeared a few times. V is TRBV20-1 and J is TRBJ2-4, with a tentative D call TRBD1 (5 bases). This CDR3 region has 15 residues. Germline V gene lookup returns CDR1 DFQATT and CDR2 SNEGSKA (reference sequence). Trimming shortened V by 1 base and J by 3 bases, and 13 bases separated the two germline ends. The CDR3 protein is CSARGGREGKNIQYF. CDR3 coding DNA: TGCAGTGCTAGAGGAGGCAGGGAAGGCAAAAACATTCAGTACTTC.

A few counts support this clonotype. The chain employs TRBV7-2 and TRBJ2-1, with D possibly TRBD1 on 5 matching bases. The CDR3 has 13 residues. V was pared by 7 bases and J by 4 bases, with 11 bases between. CDR1 SGHTA and CDR2 FQGNSA come from the germline V gene. CDR3 region: CASTYTGYNEQFF. Here the CDR3 DNA reads TGTGCCAGCACCTACACAGGTTACAATGAGCAGTTCTTC.

This clonotype has just a few counts. The V call is TRBV29-1, the J call TRBJ2-7; 7 bases are shared with TRBD2. The DNA end is a closer match to TRBJ2-5, so the J assignment may be wrong. The CDR3 length is 14 residues. CDR1 is SQVTM, CDR2 ANQGSEA, per germline. As DNA, the CDR3 is TGCAGCGTTGAAGGGCAGTGGGACTATCGGACCCAGTACTTC. Translation gives CSVEGQWDYRTQYF.

This clonotype was seen only a few times. The V call is TRBV5-6, the J call TRBJ2-7, with D perhaps TRBD2 (6 bases). This CDR3 region has 12 residues. Germline CDR1 SGHDT, CDR2 YYEEEE. V lost 0 bases and J 7 bases, leaving 8 bases between the germline ends. The CDR3 loop is CASSLGREEQYF. CDR3 nucleotides: TGTGCCAGCAGCTTGGGACGGGAGGAGCAGTACTTC.

Turning to this clonotype: Its ends do not fully match the called genes, so a read error is possible. The V and J genes are TRBV5-1 and TRBJ2-3; D gene unclear. The germline CDR1 and CDR2 sequences are SGHRS and YFSETQ. This CDR3 has 18 amino acids. CDR3 amino acids: CASNLEPVDWISTDTQYF. The DNA for the CDR3 is TGCGCCAGCAACTTGGAACCAGTGGATTGGATAAGCACAGATACGCAGTATTTT.

This clonotype has more than one count but fewer than ten. V usage is TRBV29-1 and J usage is TRBJ2-7; D unresolved. Germline V CDR1 and CDR2: SQVTM, ANQGSEA. Trimming took off 2 bases at V and 5 bases at J, with 13 bases between the two ends. The CDR3 loop spans 13 amino acids. The CDR3: CSVELGPQHEQYF. DNA for the CDR3: TGCAGCGTTGAATTGGGTCCCCAGCACGAGCAGTACTTC.

This clonotype was counted a single time. The genes are TRBV15 and TRBJ1-5; no clear D gene. The ends were cut back, 0 bases at V and 11 bases at J, with 14 bases in the middle. Germline CDR1 is LNHNV and CDR2 is YYDKDF (reference sequence). This CDR3 is 14 amino acids long. The CDR3 loop is CATSRDSGWGAQHF. The CDR3 bases are TGTGCCACCAGCAGAGATTCGGGTTGGGGAGCCCAGCATTTT.

This chain connects TRBV5-1 to TRBJ2-5; D remains unclear. V shed 2 bases and J shed 2 bases, with 10 bases lying between them. This CDR3 comprises 14 residues. Germline V gene sequence: CDR1 SGHRS, CDR2 YFSETQ. The CDR3 loop reads CASSFGRKQETQYF. The CDR3, as DNA: TGCGCCAGCAGCTTTGGACGGAAACAAGAGACCCAGTACTTC.

This clonotype has just a few counts. The J gene is TRBJ2-1, the V gene TRBV5-1; D not certain. CDR3 length: 12 residues. Trimming stripped 8 bases from V and 8 bases from J, with 14 bases between. The germline CDR1 and CDR2 sequences are SGHRS and YFSETQ. CDR3 sequence: CASRGSGDEQFF. The CDR3 coding sequence is TGCGCCAGTAGAGGTTCTGGGGATGAGCAGTTCTTC.